This T cell receptor beta chain stems from a study of identical twins. Germline CDR1 and CDR2: LNHNV and YYDKDF (reference sequence). The CDR3 totals 16 residues. Deletions cut 0 bases from V and 3 bases from J, with 12 bases between. A few counts support this clonotype. TCRdb used MiXCR to reprocess the 5' RACE reads, holding one entry per CDR3 protein. The sample shows hundreds of thousands of distinct CDR3 sequences, around 6% of them seen only once. The genes are TRBV15 and TRBJ1-5; no definite D call. The origin of this receptor is a young man in good health. Input material: naive T cells sorted from blood. CDR3: CATSRDIWRANQPQHF. CDR3 DNA sequence: TGTGCCACCAGCAGAGATATCTGGAGGGCCAATCAGCCCCAGCATTTT.